The source of this TCR beta chain is a study of blood T cell repertoires in COVID-19 (TCRdb year 2020). The study in broad terms: Samples covering the acute and convalescent phases of COVID-19 were provided by collaborators in the United States, Italy and Spain. HLA class I and class II types, where available, came from metadata supplied by the sample provider rather than from assay-based typing. The sample metadata nearly always contained a de-identified subject ID, COVID-19 status, age in years and sex. The repertoires were made available in a free public database intended to serve as a resource for research on the immune response to SARS-CoV-2. Subjects who had been exposed to COVID-19, were actively infected with it, or had recovered from it provided the deeply sampled blood TCRbeta repertoires that made up the dataset. The samples were drawn from two sources: the first 160 participants of the ongoing ImmuneRACE study, and about 1,300 subjects contributed by 6 global collaborators. The material from the prospective study consisted of cDNA or gDNA derived from T cells, B-cell-depleted T cells, or PBMCs.

To note about this clone: Its specific antigen is unknown. One base away there is no much larger clone; base qualities are not given.

TCRbeta CDR3 regions were amplified from genomic DNA using the immunoSEQ Assay, a bias-controlled multiplex PCR. In the original analysis: Within the assay, amplification of reference gene primers was used to estimate how many nucleated cells each sample contained. Sequence reads were collapsed and filtered to measure the absolute abundance of every unique TCRbeta CDR3 rearrangement. For each sample, productive Simpson clonality was calculated by taking the square root of Simpson's diversity index across productive rearrangements. The table was pulled from immuneACCESS by TCRdb, which kept in-frame rearrangements only. Such tables lose some clones; where checked, under half of the loss comes from unresolved V genes, and the rest has no known cause. V and J calls and clone size are copied from that table; D and trimming were computed from the DNA. For this sample there are some 21,000 clones; more than 85% appear just once. Of the sample, 15% to 20% is held by the ten largest clones.

The collaborating institutions used their own protocols to collect whole blood in K2EDTA tubes. For TCRbeta analysis, collaborators shipped samples as frozen whole blood, isolated PBMCs, or DNA extracted from either of those sample types. Here is what the overall study found, with its caveats: How much clinical and demographic metadata was included differed by source and by participant, and the metadata was provided uncurated.

This clonotype was obtained from a man in his 70s with active COVID-19. Sequenced sample: peripheral blood.

The CDR3 reads CASSQGRAPYNEQFF. The nucleotides read TGTGCCAGCAGCCAAGGGCGGGCACCCTACAATGAGCAGTTCTTC. This chain is built from TRBV14 and TRBJ2-1; tentative D gene TRBD2, with 5 bases matching. CDR1 is given as SGHDN and CDR2 as FVKESK, both from the germline V gene. Relative to germline, V is 1 base shorter and J is 2 bases shorter, with 9 bases between their ends. Inclusive of the bounding cysteine and phenylalanine, the CDR3 is 15 residues long. Only CDR3 DNA remains: 45 bases, in frame from the first base.